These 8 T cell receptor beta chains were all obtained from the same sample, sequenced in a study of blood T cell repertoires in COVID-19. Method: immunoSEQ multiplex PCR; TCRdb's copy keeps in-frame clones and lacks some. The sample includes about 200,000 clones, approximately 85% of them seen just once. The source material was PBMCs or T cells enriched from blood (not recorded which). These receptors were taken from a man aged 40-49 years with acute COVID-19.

This chain's CDR3 is CASSIPRAERSNQPQHF. In nucleotides, the CDR3 is TGTGCCAGTAGTATCCCCAGGGCCGAAAGGAGCAATCAGCCCCAGCATTTT. The J gene is TRBJ1-5, the V gene TRBV19; tentatively, D is TRBD1 (5 bases). The CDR3 consists of 17 residues. The germline CDR1 and CDR2 sequences are LNHDA and SQIVND (reference sequence). Trimming shortened V by 3 bases and J by 1 base, and 16 bases separated the two germline ends.

The CDR3 bases are TGTGCCAGCAGTTCGGGACAGGTTTGGGAGACCCAGTACTTC. Translated: CASSSGQVWETQYF. The chain uses TRBV27 and TRBJ2-5; 8 bases map to TRBD1. This CDR3 is 14 amino acids long. Germline assignment: CDR1 MNHEY and CDR2 SMNVEV (reference sequence). With 4 bases clipped from V and 5 bases from J, the junction kept 6 bases outside the gene matches.

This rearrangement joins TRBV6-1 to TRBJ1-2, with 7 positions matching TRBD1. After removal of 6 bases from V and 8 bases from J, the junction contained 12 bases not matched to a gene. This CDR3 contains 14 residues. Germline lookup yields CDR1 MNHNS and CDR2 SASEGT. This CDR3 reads CASREYGTASGYTF. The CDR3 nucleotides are TGTGCCAGCAGAGAGTACGGGACAGCGTCCGGCTACACCTTC.

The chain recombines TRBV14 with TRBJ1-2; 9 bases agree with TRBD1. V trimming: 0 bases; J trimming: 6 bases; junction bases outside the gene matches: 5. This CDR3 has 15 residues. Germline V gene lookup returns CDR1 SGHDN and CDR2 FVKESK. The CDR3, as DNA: TGTGCCAGCAGCCAAGATCAGGGACAGGGTGATGGCTACACCTTC. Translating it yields CASSQDQGQGDGYTF.

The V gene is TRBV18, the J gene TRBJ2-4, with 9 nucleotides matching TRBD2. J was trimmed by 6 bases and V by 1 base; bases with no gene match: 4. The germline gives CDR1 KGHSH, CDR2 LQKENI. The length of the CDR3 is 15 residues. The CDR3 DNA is TGTGCCAGCTCACCACTGGCGGGAGGGGGAAACATTCAGTACTTC. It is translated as CASSPLAGGGNIQYF.

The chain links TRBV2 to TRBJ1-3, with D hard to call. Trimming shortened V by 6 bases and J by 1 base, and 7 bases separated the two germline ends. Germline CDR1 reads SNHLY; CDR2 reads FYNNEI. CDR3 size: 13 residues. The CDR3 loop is CASRTESGNTIYF. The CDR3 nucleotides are TGTGCCAGCAGGACGGAGTCTGGAAACACCATATATTTT.

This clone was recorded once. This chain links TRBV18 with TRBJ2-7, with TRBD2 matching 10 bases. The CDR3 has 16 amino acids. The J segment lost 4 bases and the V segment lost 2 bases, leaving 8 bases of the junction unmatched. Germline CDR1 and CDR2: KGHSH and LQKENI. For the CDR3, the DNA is TGTGCCAGCTCACCATTTGTAGCGGGAGGAGATTACGAGCAGTACTTC. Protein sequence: CASSPFVAGGDYEQYF.

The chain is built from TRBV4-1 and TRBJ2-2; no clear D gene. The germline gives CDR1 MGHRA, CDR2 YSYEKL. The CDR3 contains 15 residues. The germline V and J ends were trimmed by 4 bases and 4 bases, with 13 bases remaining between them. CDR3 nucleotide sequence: TGCGCCAGCAGCCTACTAAGTCCTGGCACCGGGGAGCTGTTTTTT. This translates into CASSLLSPGTGELFF.